A single T cell receptor (beta chain) is shown here with its context. Its antigen remains unidentified. This sample is drawn from a study of long-term antiretroviral therapy in people with HIV. The assay used was immunoSEQ (version v3.0), run at survey level. TCRdb's table, derived via immunoSEQ multiplex PCR, lists solely in-frame clones and lacks some. The sample carries about 26,000 clones, approximately 80% recorded once. The study, taken as a whole, reports: CDR3 lengths in HIV samples spanned a narrower range than controls.

V lost 1 base, J lost 8 bases, and 9 bases lay in between. This CDR3 is built from 13 residues. Looked up from germline, CDR1 is SGHTS and CDR2 is YDEGEE. V gene TRBV5-8 combines with J gene TRBJ2-2; D unresolved. The material sequenced was unsorted PBMCs, taken 1.1 years before starting antiretroviral therapy. The sequence derives from a woman in her 30s with HIV. CDR3 bases: TGTGCCAGCAGCTTGTACCCCGTGGGGGAGCTGTTTTTT. Translation: CASSLYPVGELFF.